This TCR beta chain was sequenced in a study of blood T cell repertoires in COVID-19 (dated by TCRdb to the early 2020s). With regard to the full study: Collaborator samples came from the United States, Italy and Spain and covered acute and convalescent phases of COVID-19. The material from the prospective study consisted of cDNA or gDNA derived from T cells, B-cell-depleted T cells, or PBMCs. Subjects who had been exposed to COVID-19, were actively infected with it, or had recovered from it provided the deeply sampled blood TCRbeta repertoires that made up the dataset. The repertoires were made available in a free public database intended to serve as a resource for research on the immune response to SARS-CoV-2. The samples were drawn from the first 160 participants of the ongoing ImmuneRACE study and from some 1,300 subjects provided by 6 global collaborators. A de-identified subject ID, COVID-19 status, age in years and sex were almost always included in the sample metadata. HLA class I and class II types, where available, came from metadata supplied by the sample provider rather than from assay-based typing. Results and caveats for the whole study, not just this receptor: Clinical and demographic metadata were provided uncurated, with the amount varying by source and participant.

Another Seattle source contributed samples from volunteer blood donors who had recovered from COVID-19. Whole blood was collected in K2EDTA tubes by collaborating institutions according to the institutions' own protocols. For TCRbeta analysis, collaborators shipped samples in one of three forms: frozen whole blood, isolated PBMCs, or DNA extracted from either of those sample types. As to this clone: Its antigen remains unidentified. No base qualities exist here, and no much larger clone lies one base off it.

The immunoSEQ Assay, a bias-controlled multiplex PCR, was used to amplify TCRbeta CDR3 regions from genomic DNA. The original pipeline was this. Within the assay, amplification of reference gene primers was used to estimate how many nucleated cells each sample contained. Sequence reads were collapsed and filtered to measure the absolute abundance of every unique TCRbeta CDR3 rearrangement. For each sample, productive Simpson clonality was calculated as the square root of Simpson's diversity index across productive rearrangements. The clones in this table, taken by TCRdb from immuneACCESS, are in-frame only. Not every clone is retained; where verified, under half of the shortfall comes from an unresolved V gene, and the cause of the rest is unknown. V, J and clone size reflect that table, while D and trimming were determined from the DNA. The sample contains more than 200,000 clones, 84% of them found a single time. 1.4% of the sample lies in the top ten.

Sequencing was done on a sample of peripheral blood. The clonotype comes from a woman in her forties who had recovered from COVID-19.

The CDR3 region has the sequence CASGRAGGPGEQYF. The nucleotide sequence is given as TGTGCTAGTGGCCGGGCGGGGGGGCCAGGCGAGCAGTACTTC. This chain joins TRBV12-5 to TRBJ2-7; TRBD2 lines up with 9 middle nucleotides. Germline trimming amounts to 6 bases on V and 6 bases on J, with 9 as the count of junction bases outside the gene matches. From a lookup of the germline V gene, CDR1 and CDR2 are LGHNT and FRNRAP. The CDR3 contains 14 residues, cysteine and phenylalanine counted. Only the CDR3 DNA stays, 42 bases, in frame from base 1.